The 21 T cell receptor beta chains below come from one sample, sequenced in a study of tumor and adjacent non-tumor tissue in lung cancer (dated by TCRdb to 2016 to 2019). RNA was extracted from bulk unsorted tissue and checked for quality with a NanoDrop ND-1000 and an Agilent 2100. Receptor amplification or capture employed multiplex PCR. Sequencing was performed on an Illumina HiSeq 2500. TCRbeta libraries were constructed through three rounds of nested PCR with primers (Table S4) according to protocols adapted from ARM-PCR. Clones were called with MiXCR by TCRdb after fastp trimmed the public reads at Q25, and only in-frame beta chains were retained. Duplicate CDR3 protein sequences are folded into a single record with the most common DNA and genes. This sample lists some 120,000 distinct CDR3 sequences; around three fifths were detected once. The ten top clones hold 13% of the sample. The sequenced sample was lung tumor tissue. The receptor set was obtained from a man aged 30 to 45 with non-small cell lung cancer.

The V gene is TRBV14, the J gene TRBJ2-7; D unresolved. Germline values: CDR1 SGHDN, CDR2 FVKESK. The CDR3 has 15 residues. V lost 3 bases and J 0 bases, leaving 12 bases between the germline ends. The CDR3 nucleotides read TGTGCCAGCAGCCATGATCCGGGTCGCTCCTACGAGCAGTACTTC. This sequence encodes CASSHDPGRSYEQYF.

With regard to this clonotype: At one end, the junction sequence differs from germline, possibly due to a read error. This chain links TRBV7-9 with TRBJ1-2; 7 bases line up with TRBD1. CDR1 is SEHNR, CDR2 FQNEAQ, per germline (reference sequence). The CDR3 has 12 residues. CDR3 protein: CVSSPGGYGYTF. The DNA of the CDR3 is TGTGTCAGCAGCCCAGGGGGCTATGGCTACACCTTC.

This clonotype was recorded once. A junction end diverges from the germline sequence, so it may reflect a read error. The genes are TRBV14 and TRBJ2-2; D possibly corresponds to TRBD2 (6 bases). Germline loops: CDR1 SGHDN, CDR2 FVKESK. The CDR3 is made up of 15 amino acids. The CDR3 is CASSQARHAGGKLFF. The DNA of the CDR3 is TGTGCCAGCAGCCAAGCAAGACATGCGGGCGGGAAGCTGTTTTTT.

On this clonotype: The junction does not match germline at one end; this may be a read error. The gene calls are TRBV5-4 and TRBJ2-1; weak D call: TRBD2 (5 bases). This CDR3 region has 12 residues. Germline CDR1 reads SGHNT; CDR2 reads YYREEE (reference sequence). The CDR3 loop is CASSHDYYKQFF. The DNA of the CDR3 is TGTGCCAGCAGTCATGACTACTACAAGCAGTTCTTT.

This clonotype was observed many times. V usage is TRBV6-5 and J usage is TRBJ2-1, with a tentative D call TRBD1 (6 bases). The CDR3 loop spans 16 amino acids. Germline-derived CDR1 and CDR2 are MNHEY and SVGAGI. Trimming removed 0 bases at V and 7 bases at J, with 16 bases between. The CDR3 DNA is TGTGCCAGCAGTTACTCCGGGACAAAGCTATATAATGAGCAGTTCTTC. Its translation is CASSYSGTKLYNEQFF.

This chain links TRBV24-1 with TRBJ1-6; D gene unclear. Germline loops: CDR1 KGHDR, CDR2 SFDVKD. This CDR3 has 13 amino acids. Trimming shortened V by 9 bases and J by 9 bases, and 14 bases separated the two germline ends. CDR3 sequence reads: CATSAPVFSPLHF. DNA for the CDR3: TGTGCCACCTCCGCCCCAGTCTTTTCACCCCTCCACTTT.

This clonotype was recorded a few times. Mismatch with germline at one junction end may stem from a read error. The V gene is TRBV11-2, the J gene TRBJ2-3, with D possibly matching TRBD2 (6 bases). CDR3 length equals 14 residues. Germline V gene lookup returns CDR1 SGHAT and CDR2 FQNNGV. CDR3 residues: CTSSPRVRADTQYF. CDR3 nucleotides: TGTACTAGCAGCCCCAGGGTGAGGGCAGATACACAGTATTTT.

A remark on this clonotype: A much larger clone lies one base from this, so it may be a read error. The gene calls are TRBV12-3 or TRBV12-4 and TRBJ1-1; D not certain. The CDR3 has 13 amino acids. Trimming removed 10 bases at V and 1 base at J, with 13 bases between. CDR3 sequence: CATSPTPNTEAFF. The CDR3 nucleotides are TGTGCCACCAGCCCGACACCGAACACTGAAGCTTTCTTT.

This clonotype was observed a few times. It may be a read error: a sequence one base away is much more abundant. The gene calls are TRBV20-1 and TRBJ2-5, with TRBD2 matching 7 bases. J lost 9 bases, V lost 0 bases, and 10 bases had no gene match. The V gene's germline CDR1 is DFQATT and CDR2 SNEGSKA (reference sequence). This CDR3 is 14 amino acids long. In nucleotides, the CDR3 is TGCAGTGCTAGAGATCGACTAGGGAGGGAGGCCCAGTACTTC. Protein sequence: CSARDRLGREAQYF.

As concerns this clonotype: A much larger clone is a single base away; this may be a read error. This chain joins TRBV20-1 and TRBJ1-1; D might be TRBD1 (6 bases). Germline-derived CDR1 and CDR2 are DFQATT and SNEGSKA (reference sequence). The V end lost 6 bases, the J end lost 3 bases, and 11 bases lay between the germline ends. This CDR3 spans 12 amino acids. CDR3 DNA sequence: TGCAGTGCCCCGGCAGGGGACACTGAAGCTTTCTTT. This encodes CSAPAGDTEAFF.

With respect to this clonotype: Sequence at one end of the junction differs from germline and may be a read error. The rearrangement links TRBV11-2 to TRBJ1-1; a weak D match, TRBD1 (5 bases). CDR1 SGHAT and CDR2 FQNNGV come from the germline V gene. The CDR3 has 13 residues. DNA for the CDR3: TGTCCCAGCAACTTTCAGGGACCCACTGAAGCTTTCTTT. Its protein product is CPSNFQGPTEAFF.

This chain uses TRBV20-1 with TRBJ1-2; unclear D gene. Germline values: CDR1 DFQATT, CDR2 SNEGSKA (reference sequence). This CDR3 is 14 amino acids long. In nucleotides, the CDR3 is TGCAGCGCTCCTCTACTGGGAGGCGACAATGACTACACCTTC. It translates to CSAPLLGGDNDYTF.

The V and J genes are TRBV13 and TRBJ1-3; D not certain. Between the trimmed V and J ends, which lost 7 bases and 0 bases, there was a span of 13 bases. Per germline, CDR1 PRHDT and CDR2 FYEKMQ (reference sequence). CDR3 length: 15 amino acids. The CDR3, as DNA: TGTGCCAGCAAGAAGGCCGCTAGCTCTGGAAACACCATATATTTT. It specifies CASKKAASSGNTIYF.

The rearrangement links TRBV5-6 to TRBJ2-3, with TRBD2 matching 10 bases. Germline CDR1 SGHDT, CDR2 YYEEEE. V dropped 0 bases and J dropped 4; count of bases not matched to a gene: 5. This CDR3 contains 16 residues. The CDR3 DNA reads as TGTGCCAGCAGCTTGGGGGCTAGCGGGGGATCAGATACGCAGTATTTT. The encoded protein is CASSLGASGGSDTQYF.

Ten or more counts support this clonotype. CDR3 sequence reads: CASSTDPQALMFF. The CDR3 nucleotides are TGTGCCAGCAGTACCGATCCTCAGGCACTTATGTTTTTT. V is TRBV12-3 or TRBV12-4 and J is TRBJ1-4; D gene ambiguous. V lost 5 bases to trimming and J lost 15 bases, with 19 bases between them. CDR3 size: 13 residues.

This clonotype was observed a few times. CDR3 sequence: CASSSSRSNEQFF. The CDR3 nucleotides are TGTGCCAGCAGTTCCTCGCGGAGCAATGAGCAGTTCTTC. The chain combines TRBV12-3 or TRBV12-4 with TRBJ2-1; D remains ambiguous. This CDR3 has 13 amino acids. With 4 bases removed from V and 6 bases from J, the gap between germline ends came to 10 bases.

Concerning this clonotype itself: This may come from a read error, since a much larger clone is one base off. The rearrangement joins TRBV6-1 to TRBJ1-6; 7 nucleotides agree with TRBD1. Germline CDR1 is MNHNS and CDR2 is SASEGT. With V trimmed by 4 bases and J by 8 bases, 8 bases remained unmatched. The CDR3 spans 15 residues. CDR3 region: CASSARTGRDSPLHF. Written as DNA, the CDR3 is TGTGCCAGCAGTGCCCGGACAGGACGTGATTCACCCCTCCACTTT.

About this clonotype: This may stem from a read error, because a much larger clone lies one nucleotide away. The conserved phenylalanine or tryptophan is not found at the CDR3 terminus, so this likely reflects a read error. The CDR3 nucleotides read TGCAGTGCTTTATCCGGGACTAGCGGAACCTACGAGCAGTACCTC. This gives the protein CSALSGTSGTYEQYL. V usage is TRBV20-1 and J usage is TRBJ2-7; 11 bases line up with TRBD2. The V segment lost 5 bases and the J segment 2 bases; nucleotides outside the gene matches: 8. Germline V gene lookup returns CDR1 DFQATT and CDR2 SNEGSKA (reference sequence). The CDR3 spans 15 residues.

As DNA, the CDR3 is TGTGCCAGCAGTGAGTTAACTAGCGAAGTGGAGACCCAGTACTTC. Residues: CASSELTSEVETQYF. The chain has TRBV11-2 and TRBJ2-5, with 7 positions matching TRBD2. Trimming at V came to 6 bases and at J to 5 bases, leaving 12 bases not matched to a gene. The germline V gene has CDR1 SGHAT and CDR2 FQNNGV. This CDR3 has 15 residues.

Regarding this clonotype: This may arise from a read error, as a much more abundant clone is one base away. This chain connects TRBV20-1 to TRBJ2-3; 9 bases match TRBD2. V shed 6 bases and J 14 bases; nucleotides not matched to a gene: 18. This CDR3 is 14 amino acids long. Germline assignment: CDR1 DFQATT and CDR2 SNEGSKA (reference sequence). In DNA form, the CDR3 reads TGCAGTGCCCAAGTGAGGGGGAGCGGGGGGCCGGGGTATTTT. Protein sequence: CSAQVRGSGGPGYF.

This CDR3 reads CATSDSRYYEQFF. CDR3 nucleotide sequence: TGTGCCACCAGTGATTCACGGTACTATGAGCAGTTCTTC. V is TRBV24-1 and J is TRBJ2-1, with D unclear. V was trimmed by 2 bases and J by 8 bases, leaving 9 bases between them. Germline V gives CDR1 KGHDR, CDR2 SFDVKD. This CDR3 is built from 13 residues.